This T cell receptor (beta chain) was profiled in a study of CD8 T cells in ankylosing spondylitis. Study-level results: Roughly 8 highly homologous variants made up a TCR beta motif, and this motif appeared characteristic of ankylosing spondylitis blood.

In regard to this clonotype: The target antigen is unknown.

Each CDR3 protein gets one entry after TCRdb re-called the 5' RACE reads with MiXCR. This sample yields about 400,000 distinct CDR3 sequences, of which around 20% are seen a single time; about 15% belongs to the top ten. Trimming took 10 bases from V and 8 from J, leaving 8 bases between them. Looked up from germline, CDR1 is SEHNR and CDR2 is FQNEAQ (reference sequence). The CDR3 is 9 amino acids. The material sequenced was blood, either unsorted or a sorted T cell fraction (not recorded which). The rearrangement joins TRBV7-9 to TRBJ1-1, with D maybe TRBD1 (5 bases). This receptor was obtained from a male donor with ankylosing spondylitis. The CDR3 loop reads CAMGTEAFF. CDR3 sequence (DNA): TGTGCCATGGGGACCGAAGCTTTCTTT.